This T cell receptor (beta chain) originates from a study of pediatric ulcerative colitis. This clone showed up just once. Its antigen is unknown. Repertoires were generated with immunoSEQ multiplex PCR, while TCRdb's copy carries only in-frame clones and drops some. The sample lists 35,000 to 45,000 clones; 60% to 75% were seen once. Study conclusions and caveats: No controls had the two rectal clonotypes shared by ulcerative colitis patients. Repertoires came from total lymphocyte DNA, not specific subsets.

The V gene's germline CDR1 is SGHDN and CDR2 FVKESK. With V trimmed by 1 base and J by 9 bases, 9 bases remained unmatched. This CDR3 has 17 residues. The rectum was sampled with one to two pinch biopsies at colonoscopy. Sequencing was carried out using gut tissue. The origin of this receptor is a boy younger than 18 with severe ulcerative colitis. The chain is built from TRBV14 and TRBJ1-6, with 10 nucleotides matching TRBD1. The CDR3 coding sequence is TGTGCCAGCAGCCAAGTCCCCGGGACAGGGGATTTTTCACCCCTCCACTTT. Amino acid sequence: CASSQVPGTGDFSPLHF.